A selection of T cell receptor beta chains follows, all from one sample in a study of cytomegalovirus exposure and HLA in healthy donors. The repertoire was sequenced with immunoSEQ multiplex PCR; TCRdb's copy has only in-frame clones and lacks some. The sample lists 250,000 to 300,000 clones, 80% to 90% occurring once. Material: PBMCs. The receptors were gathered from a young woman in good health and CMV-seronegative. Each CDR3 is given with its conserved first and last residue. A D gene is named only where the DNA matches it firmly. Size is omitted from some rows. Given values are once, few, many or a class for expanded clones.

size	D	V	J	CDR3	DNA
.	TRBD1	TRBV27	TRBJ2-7	CASSLTGDTYEQYF	TGTGCCAGCAGTTTAACAGGGGATACCTACGAGCAGTACTTC
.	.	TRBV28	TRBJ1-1	CASIRGLNTEAFF	TGTGCCAGCATTCGCGGGTTGAACACTGAAGCTTTCTTT
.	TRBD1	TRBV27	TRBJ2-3	CASSRLRAGTGGTDTQYF	TGTGCCAGCAGTAGATTGCGAGCCGGGACAGGGGGCACAGATACGCAGTATTTT
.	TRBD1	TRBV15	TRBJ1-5	CATDRGRGQDSNQPQHF	TGTGCCACCGACAGGGGCAGGGGGCAGGATAGCAATCAGCCCCAGCATTTT
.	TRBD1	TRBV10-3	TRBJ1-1	CAISVEGAEAFF	TGTGCCATCAGTGTGGAGGGGGCGGAAGCTTTCTTT
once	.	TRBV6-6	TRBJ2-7	CASSYPRGYEQYF	TGTGCCAGCAGTTACCCTAGAGGCTACGAGCAGTACTTC
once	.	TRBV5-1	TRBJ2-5	CASSLVHRGGETQYF	TGCGCCAGCAGCTTGGTTCACAGGGGAGGAGAGACCCAGTACTTC
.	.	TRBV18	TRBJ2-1	CASSPKDSNEQFF	TGTGCCAGCTCACCAAAGGACAGTAATGAGCAGTTCTTC
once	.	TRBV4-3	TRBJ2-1	CASSQDYRSSYNEQFF	TGCGCCAGCAGCCAAGATTACAGGAGCTCCTACAATGAGCAGTTCTTC
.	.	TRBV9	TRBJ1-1	CASSVGTVNTEAFF	TGTGCCAGCAGCGTAGGTACGGTCAACACTGAAGCTTTCTTT
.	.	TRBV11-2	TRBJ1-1	CASSLGRNTEAFF	TGTGCCAGCAGCTTAGGCAGGAACACTGAAGCTTTCTTT
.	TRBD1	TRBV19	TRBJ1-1	CASSPGTVEAFF	TGTGCCAGTAGTCCCGGGACAGTTGAAGCTTTCTTT
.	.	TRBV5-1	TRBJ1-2	CASSLTTTTNYGYTF	TGCGCCAGCAGCTTGACTACTACAACTAACTATGGCTACACCTTC
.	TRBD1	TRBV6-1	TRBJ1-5	CASSGQGQGRDQPQHF	TGTGCCAGCAGTGGACAAGGACAGGGGAGAGATCAGCCCCAGCATTTT
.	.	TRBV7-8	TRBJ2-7	CASSLFGTHSYEQYF	TGTGCCAGCAGCTTGTTCGGGACACACTCCTACGAGCAGTACTTC
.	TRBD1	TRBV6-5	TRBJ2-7	CASSPGGEYEQYF	TGTGCCAGCAGTCCAGGGGGCGAATACGAGCAGTACTTC